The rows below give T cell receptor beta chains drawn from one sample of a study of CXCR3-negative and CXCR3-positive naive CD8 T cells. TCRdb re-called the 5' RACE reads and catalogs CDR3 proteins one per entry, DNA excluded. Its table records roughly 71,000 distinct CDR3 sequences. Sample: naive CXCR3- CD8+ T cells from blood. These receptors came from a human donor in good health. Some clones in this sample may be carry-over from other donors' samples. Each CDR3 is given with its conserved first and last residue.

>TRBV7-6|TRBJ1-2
CASSPLEDRALYGHTF
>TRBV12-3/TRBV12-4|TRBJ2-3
CASSLSTFSTDTQYF
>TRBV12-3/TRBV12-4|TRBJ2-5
CASSLVAGPQETQYF
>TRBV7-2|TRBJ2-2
CASSLVVFATSGDTGELFF
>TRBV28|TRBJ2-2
CASSFDRRTGELFF
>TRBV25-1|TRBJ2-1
CASSVTSGYNEQFF
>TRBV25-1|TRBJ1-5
CASSDGTDYFNQPQHF
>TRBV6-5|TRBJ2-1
CASSSAVEQFF
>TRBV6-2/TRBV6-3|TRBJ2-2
CASSQTGLDTGELFF
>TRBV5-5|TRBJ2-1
CASSVGTSGGNEQFF
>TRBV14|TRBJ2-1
CASSQDFLAGGPYNEQFF
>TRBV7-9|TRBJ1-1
CANSQAPGSTEAFF
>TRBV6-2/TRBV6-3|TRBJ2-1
CASTLAPWNEQFF